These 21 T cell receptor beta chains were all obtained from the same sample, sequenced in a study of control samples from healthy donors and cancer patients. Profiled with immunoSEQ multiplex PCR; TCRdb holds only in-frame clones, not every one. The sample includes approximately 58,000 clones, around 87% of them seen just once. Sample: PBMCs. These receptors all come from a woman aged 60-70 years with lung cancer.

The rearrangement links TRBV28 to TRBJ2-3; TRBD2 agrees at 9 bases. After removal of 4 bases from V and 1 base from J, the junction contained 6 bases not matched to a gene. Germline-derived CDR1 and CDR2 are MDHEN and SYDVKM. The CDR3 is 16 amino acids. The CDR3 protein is CASSSNSGSGTDTQYF. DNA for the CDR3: TGTGCCAGCAGTTCCAATAGCGGGAGTGGCACAGATACGCAGTATTTT.

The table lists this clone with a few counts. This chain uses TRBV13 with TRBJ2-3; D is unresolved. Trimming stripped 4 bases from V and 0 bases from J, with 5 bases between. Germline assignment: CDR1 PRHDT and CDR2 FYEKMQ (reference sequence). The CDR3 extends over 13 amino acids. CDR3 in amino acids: CASSSYSTDTQYF. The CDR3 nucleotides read TGTGCCAGCAGCTCCTACAGCACAGATACGCAGTATTTT.

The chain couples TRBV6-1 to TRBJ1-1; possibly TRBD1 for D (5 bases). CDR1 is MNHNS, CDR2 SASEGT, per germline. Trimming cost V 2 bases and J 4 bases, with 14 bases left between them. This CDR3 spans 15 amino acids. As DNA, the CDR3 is TGTGCCAGCAGTGAACCTAGGACCGGGGGCACTGAAGCTTTCTTT. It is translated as CASSEPRTGGTEAFF.

The CDR3: CASSLEQGREYF. In DNA form, the CDR3 reads TGTGCCAGCAGCTTGGAACAGGGGCGGGAGTACTTC. This chain connects TRBV5-6 to TRBJ2-7, with 7 bases identical to TRBD1. This CDR3 has 12 amino acids. In germline, CDR1 is SGHDT, CDR2 YYEEEE. V lost 0 bases and J lost 11; bases outside the gene matches: 5.

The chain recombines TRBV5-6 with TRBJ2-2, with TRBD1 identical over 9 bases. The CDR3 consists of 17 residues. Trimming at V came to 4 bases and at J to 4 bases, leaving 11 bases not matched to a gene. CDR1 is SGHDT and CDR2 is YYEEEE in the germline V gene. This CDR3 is CASSGYRGRLGTGELFF. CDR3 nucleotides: TGTGCCAGCAGCGGCTACAGGGGGCGATTGGGCACCGGGGAGCTGTTTTTT. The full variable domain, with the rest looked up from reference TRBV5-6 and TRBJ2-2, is DAGVTQSPTHLIKTRGQQVTLRCSPKSGHDTVSWYQQALGQGPQFIFQYYEEEERQRGNFPDRFSGHQFPNYSSELNVNALLLGDSALYLCASSGYRGRLGTGELFFGEGSRLTVL.

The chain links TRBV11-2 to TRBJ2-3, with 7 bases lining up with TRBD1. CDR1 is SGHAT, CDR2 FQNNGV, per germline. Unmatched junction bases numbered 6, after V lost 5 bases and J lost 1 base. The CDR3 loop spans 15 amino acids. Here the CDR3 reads CASSPTGDGTDTQYF. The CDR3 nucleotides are TGTGCCAGCAGCCCAACAGGGGATGGCACAGATACGCAGTATTTT.

CDR3 nucleotides: TGTGCCAGCAGCTTAAGACGCCTGGGGATGGATTCACCCCTCCACTTT. Protein sequence: CASSLRRLGMDSPLHF. The chain links TRBV7-3 to TRBJ1-6; D is undetermined. CDR1 is SGHTA, CDR2 FQGTGA, per germline. V was trimmed by 1 base and J by 8 bases, leaving 15 bases between them. This CDR3 is built from 16 residues.

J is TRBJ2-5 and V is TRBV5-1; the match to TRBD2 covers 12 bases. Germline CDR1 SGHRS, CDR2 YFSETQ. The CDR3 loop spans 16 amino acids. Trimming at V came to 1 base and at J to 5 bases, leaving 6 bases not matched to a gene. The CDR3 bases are TGCGCCAGCAGCTTGACGACTAGCGGGGGAGGCGAGACCCAGTACTTC. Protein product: CASSLTTSGGGETQYF.

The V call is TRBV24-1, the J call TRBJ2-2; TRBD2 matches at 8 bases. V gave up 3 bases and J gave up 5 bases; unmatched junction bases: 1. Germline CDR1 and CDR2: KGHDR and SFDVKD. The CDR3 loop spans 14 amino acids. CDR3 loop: CATSDRGGTGELFF. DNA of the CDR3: TGTGCCACCAGTGATCGCGGGGGGACCGGGGAGCTGTTTTTT.

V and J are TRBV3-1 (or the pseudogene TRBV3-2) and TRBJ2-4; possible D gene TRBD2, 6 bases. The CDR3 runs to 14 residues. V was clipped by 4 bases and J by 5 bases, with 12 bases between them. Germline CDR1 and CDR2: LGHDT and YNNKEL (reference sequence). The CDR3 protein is CASSLQGGENIQYF. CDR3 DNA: TGTGCCAGCAGCCTTCAGGGCGGGGAAAACATTCAGTACTTC.

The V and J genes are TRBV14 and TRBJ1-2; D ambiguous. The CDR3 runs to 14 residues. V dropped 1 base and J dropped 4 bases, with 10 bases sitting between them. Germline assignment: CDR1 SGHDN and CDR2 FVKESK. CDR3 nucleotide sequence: TGTGCCAGCAGCCAAGGGCCAGCAAGCTATGGCTACACCTTC. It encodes CASSQGPASYGYTF.

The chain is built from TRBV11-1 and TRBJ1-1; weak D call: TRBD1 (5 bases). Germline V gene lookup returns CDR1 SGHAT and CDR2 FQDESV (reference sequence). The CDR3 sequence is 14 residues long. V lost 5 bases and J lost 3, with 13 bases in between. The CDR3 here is CASSLGLEYTEAFF. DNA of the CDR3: TGTGCCAGCAGCCTGGGACTGGAGTACACTGAAGCTTTCTTT. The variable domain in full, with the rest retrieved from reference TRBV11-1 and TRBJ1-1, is EAEVAQSPRYKITEKSQAVAFWCDPISGHATLYWYRQILGQGPELLVQFQDESVVDDSQLPKDRFSAERLKGVDSTLKIQPAELGDSAMYLCASSLGLEYTEAFFGQGTRLTVV.

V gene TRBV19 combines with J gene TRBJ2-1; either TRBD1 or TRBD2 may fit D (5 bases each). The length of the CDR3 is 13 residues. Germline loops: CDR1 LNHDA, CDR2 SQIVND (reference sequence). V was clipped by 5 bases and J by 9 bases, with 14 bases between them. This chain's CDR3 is CASSAQGGGEQFF. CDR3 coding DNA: TGTGCCAGTAGTGCGCAGGGTGGGGGTGAGCAGTTCTTC.

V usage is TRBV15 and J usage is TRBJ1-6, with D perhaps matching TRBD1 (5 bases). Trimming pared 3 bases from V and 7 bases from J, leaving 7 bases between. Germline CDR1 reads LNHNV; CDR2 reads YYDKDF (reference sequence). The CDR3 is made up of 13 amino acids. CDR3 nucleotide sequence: TGTGCCACCAGCAGGGGACGAAATTCACCCCTCCACTTT. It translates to CATSRGRNSPLHF.

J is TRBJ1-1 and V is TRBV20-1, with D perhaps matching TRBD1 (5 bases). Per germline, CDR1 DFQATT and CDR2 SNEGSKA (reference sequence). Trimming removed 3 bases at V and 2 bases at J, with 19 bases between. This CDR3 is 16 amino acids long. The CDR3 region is CSASWQGRRENTEAFF. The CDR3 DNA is TGCAGTGCTAGTTGGCAGGGCAGGCGGGAAAACACTGAAGCTTTCTTT.

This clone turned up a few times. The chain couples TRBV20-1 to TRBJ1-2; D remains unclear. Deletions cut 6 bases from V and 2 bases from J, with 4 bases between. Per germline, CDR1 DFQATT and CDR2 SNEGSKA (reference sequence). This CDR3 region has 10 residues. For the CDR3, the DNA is TGCAGTGCCTTCAACTATGGCTACACCTTC. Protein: CSAFNYGYTF.

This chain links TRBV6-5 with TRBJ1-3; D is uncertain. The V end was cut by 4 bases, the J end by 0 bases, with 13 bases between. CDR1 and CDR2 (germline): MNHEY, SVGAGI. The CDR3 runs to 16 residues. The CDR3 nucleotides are TGTGCCAGCAGTTCCCCCAACGGCTTCTCTGGAAACACCATATATTTT. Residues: CASSSPNGFSGNTIYF.

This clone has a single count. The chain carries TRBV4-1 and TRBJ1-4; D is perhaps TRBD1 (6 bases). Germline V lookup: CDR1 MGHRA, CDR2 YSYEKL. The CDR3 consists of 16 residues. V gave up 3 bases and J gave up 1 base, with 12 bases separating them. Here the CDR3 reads CASSQGGDKTNEKLFF. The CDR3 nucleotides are TGCGCCAGCAGCCAGGGGGGGGACAAAACTAATGAAAAACTGTTTTTT.

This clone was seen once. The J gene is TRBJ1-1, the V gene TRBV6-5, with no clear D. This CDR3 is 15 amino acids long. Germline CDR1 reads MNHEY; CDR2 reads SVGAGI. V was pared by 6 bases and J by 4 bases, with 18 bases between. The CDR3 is CASRGGVAGVTEAFF. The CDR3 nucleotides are TGTGCCAGCAGGGGAGGTGTGGCCGGGGTCACTGAAGCTTTCTTT.

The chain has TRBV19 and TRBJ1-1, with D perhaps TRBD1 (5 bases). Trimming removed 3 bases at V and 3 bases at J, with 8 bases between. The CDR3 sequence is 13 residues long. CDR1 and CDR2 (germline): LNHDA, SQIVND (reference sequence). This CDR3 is CASSMGTHTEAFF. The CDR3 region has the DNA TGTGCCAGTAGTATGGGGACGCACACTGAAGCTTTCTTT. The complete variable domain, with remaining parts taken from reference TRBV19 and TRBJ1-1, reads DGGITQSPKYLFRKEGQNVTLSCEQNLNHDAMYWYRQDPGQGLRLIYYSQIVNDFQKGDIAEGYSVSREKKESFPLTVTSAQKNPTAFYLCASSMGTHTEAFFGQGTRLTVV.

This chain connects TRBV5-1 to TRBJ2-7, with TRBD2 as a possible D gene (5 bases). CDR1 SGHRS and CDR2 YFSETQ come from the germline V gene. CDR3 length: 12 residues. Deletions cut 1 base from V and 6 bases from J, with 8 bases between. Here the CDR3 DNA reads TGCGCCAGCAGCTTGTTTGAGGGCGAGCAGTACTTC. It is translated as CASSLFEGEQYF.